Listed here are 18 T cell receptor beta chains from one sample, sequenced in a study of Ad26.COV2.S vaccination and SARS-CoV-2 variants. Indicated treatment: approximately 18 received Ad26.COV2.S at low or high dose, single or two shots; 5 received placebo; per-sample allocation not given. After the first vaccine or placebo injection, samples were drawn on day 63. Clones were sequenced by immunoSEQ multiplex PCR, and TCRdb holds only the in-frame ones, with some missing. This sample has roughly 390,000 clones, with about 85% found just once. The sequencing used peripheral blood, collected in a trial of Ad26.COV2.S vaccine versus placebo. Receptors were obtained from a person aged 18-65 years who received the Ad26.COV2.S COVID-19 vaccine or a placebo.

The chain joins TRBV10-3 to TRBJ1-5; possibly TRBD1 for D (6 bases). This CDR3 has 17 residues. From germline, CDR1 is ENHRY and CDR2 SYGVKD. Deletions cut 0 bases from V and 1 base from J, with 13 bases between. The CDR3 nucleotides read TGTGCCATCAGTGAGTCGAAGGGGGGAGGGAGCAATCAGCCCCAGCATTTT. Amino acids: CAISESKGGGSNQPQHF.

CDR3 sequence reads: CAWSSGQNNSPLHF. The CDR3 DNA follows: TGTGCCTGGAGTTCTGGACAGAATAATTCACCCCTCCACTTT. The chain couples TRBV30 to TRBJ1-6; possible D gene TRBD1, 6 bases. Germline V gives CDR1 GTSNPN, CDR2 SVGIG (reference sequence). The length of the CDR3 is 14 residues. V dropped 2 bases and J dropped 5 bases, with 10 bases sitting between them.

This clone was seen only once. V gene TRBV18 combines with J gene TRBJ2-3; the D is unclear. The CDR3 sequence is 15 residues long. Per germline, CDR1 KGHSH and CDR2 LQKENI. V was pared by 3 bases and J by 5 bases, with 15 bases between. The CDR3 sequence: CASSPLSEPLDTQYF. The CDR3 DNA reads as TGTGCCAGCTCACCCCTCTCGGAACCCTTAGATACGCAGTATTTT.

The count of this clone is one. The rearrangement joins TRBV25-1 to TRBJ1-1; D is possibly TRBD1 (5 bases). Germline V lookup: CDR1 MGHDK, CDR2 SYGVNS. The CDR3 is 12 amino acids. Trimming left V 6 bases short and J 5 bases short, with 10 bases between. The CDR3 region has the DNA TGTGCCAGCAGCGACTGGGGGACTGAAGCTTTCTTT. Protein sequence: CASSDWGTEAFF.

This chain connects TRBV4-3 to TRBJ1-1, with TRBD1 matching over 8 bases. This CDR3 spans 16 amino acids. The J segment lost 0 bases and the V segment lost 4 bases, leaving 7 bases of the junction unmatched. Germline CDR1 reads LGHNA; CDR2 reads YSLEER. The CDR3: CASSRRQGSMNTEAFF. DNA for the CDR3: TGCGCCAGCAGCCGCAGACAGGGGTCTATGAACACTGAAGCTTTCTTT.

The rearrangement joins TRBV3-1 (or the pseudogene TRBV3-2) to TRBJ2-7; D possibly uses TRBD1 or TRBD2 (5 bases each). The CDR3 contains 15 residues. Per germline, CDR1 LGHDT and CDR2 YNNKEL (reference sequence). Deletions cut 0 bases from V and 3 bases from J, with 12 bases between. The CDR3 DNA follows: TGTGCCAGCAGCCAAGAGCCGGGGCACCTCTACGAGCAGTACTTC. Its translation: CASSQEPGHLYEQYF.

This chain uses TRBV5-1 with TRBJ2-2; D possibly corresponds to TRBD1 (5 bases). Trimming stripped 0 bases from V and 4 bases from J, with 16 bases between. The CDR3 runs to 17 residues. CDR1 and CDR2 (germline): SGHRS, YFSETQ. CDR3 in amino acids: CASSLATSGFGTGELFF. CDR3 in DNA: TGCGCCAGCAGCTTGGCCACCTCAGGGTTCGGCACCGGGGAGCTGTTTTTT.

The rearrangement uses TRBV12-5 and TRBJ2-3; D is perhaps TRBD1 (6 bases). In germline, CDR1 is LGHNT, CDR2 FRNRAP. The CDR3 totals 13 residues. V lost 6 bases and J lost 5, with 12 bases in between. The CDR3 region is CASGRQEEDTQYF. The CDR3 DNA follows: TGTGCTAGTGGCCGACAGGAAGAAGATACGCAGTATTTT.

The chain has TRBV3-1 (or the pseudogene TRBV3-2) and TRBJ2-1, with TRBD1 matching over 8 bases. This CDR3 contains 13 residues. CDR1 is LGHDT and CDR2 is YNNKEL in the germline V gene (reference sequence). V gave up 10 bases and J gave up 0 bases; unmatched junction bases: 2. The DNA of the CDR3 is TGTGCCACCACAGGGGGCTCCTACAATGAGCAGTTCTTC. The encoded protein is CATTGGSYNEQFF.

The chain carries TRBV7-6 and TRBJ1-6, with unresolved D. V lost 5 bases and J 1 base, leaving 9 bases between the germline ends. This CDR3 has 15 residues. CDR1 SGHVS and CDR2 FNYEAQ come from the germline V gene. The DNA for the CDR3 is TGTGCCAGCAGCCCGCAGGAATCCTATAATTCACCCCTCCACTTT. Translating it yields CASSPQESYNSPLHF.

The chain carries TRBV7-8 and TRBJ1-2, with D unresolved. The ends were cut back, 1 base at V and 13 bases at J, with 28 bases in the middle. The CDR3 runs to 17 residues. In germline, CDR1 is SGHVS, CDR2 FQNEAQ. The CDR3 coding sequence is TGTGCCAGCAGCTTAGTAGGTTCCAGCCTACAACTCGCCCTCCTCACCTTC. Translating it yields CASSLVGSSLQLALLTF.

This clone was counted a single time. The DNA for the CDR3 is TGTGCCAGCTTTGAGGTGGTGGGGTCAACGTACGAGCAGTACTTC. This encodes CASFEVVGSTYEQYF. The V and J genes are TRBV2 and TRBJ2-7; no definite D call. The CDR3 loop spans 15 amino acids. V was cut by 8 bases and J by 4 bases, with 21 bases left in between. Germline V lookup: CDR1 SNHLY, CDR2 FYNNEI.

This chain's CDR3 is CASSPSVGQPQHF. CDR3 coding DNA: TGTGCCAGTAGCCCTTCGGTAGGCCAACCCCAGCATTTT. V and J are TRBV19 and TRBJ1-5; unclear D gene. Trimming took off 6 bases at V and 10 bases at J, with 16 bases between the two ends. The CDR3 has 13 amino acids. Germline V gene data show CDR1 as LNHDA and CDR2 as SQIVND (reference sequence). The full variable domain, with the rest looked up from reference TRBV19 and TRBJ1-5, is DGGITQSPKYLFRKEGQNVTLSCEQNLNHDAMYWYRQDPGQGLRLIYYSQIVNDFQKGDIAEGYSVSREKKESFPLTVTSAQKNPTAFYLCASSPSVGQPQHFGDGTRLSIL.

The chain uses TRBV6-2 or TRBV6-3 and TRBJ1-2, with D uncertain. The CDR3 covers 12 residues. Germline loops: CDR1 MNHEY, CDR2 SVGEGT. Between the trimmed V and J ends, which lost 0 bases and 12 bases, there was a span of 11 bases. The CDR3 spells CASSYSAGTNTF. CDR3 in DNA: TGTGCCAGCAGTTACTCGGCGGGTACCAACACCTTC.

Written as DNA, the CDR3 is TGCGCCAGCAGCTTGGCTCCAGGCCACAAAATGAACACTGAAGCTTTCTTT. Translated, it gives CASSLAPGHKMNTEAFF. The chain uses TRBV5-1 and TRBJ1-1; D ambiguous. This CDR3 region has 17 residues. Looked up from germline, CDR1 is SGHRS and CDR2 is YFSETQ. V gave up 0 bases and J gave up 0 bases, with 15 bases separating them. Drawing the rest from reference TRBV5-1 and TRBJ1-1, the complete variable domain is KAGVTQTPRYLIKTRGQQVTLSCSPISGHRSVSWYQQTPGQGLQFLFEYFSETQRNKGNFPGRFSGRQFSNSRSEMNVSTLELGDSALYLCASSLAPGHKMNTEAFFGQGTRLTVV.

The CDR3 spells CASSILAGEYGYTF. DNA for the CDR3: TGTGCCAGTAGTATTTTGGCAGGGGAGTATGGCTACACCTTC. The chain uses TRBV19 and TRBJ1-2, with D possibly being TRBD1 (6 bases). Germline CDR1 reads LNHDA; CDR2 reads SQIVND (reference sequence). This CDR3 is 14 amino acids long. Trimming stripped 3 bases from V and 5 bases from J, with 13 bases between.

There are a few counts of this clone. The chain couples TRBV12-5 to TRBJ1-1; D unclear. The CDR3 contains 14 residues. V was trimmed by 1 base and J by 6 bases, leaving 12 bases between them. The V gene's germline CDR1 is LGHNT and CDR2 FRNRAP. CDR3 nucleotide sequence: TGTGCTAGTGGTTTGGGTAGGCGTGGGTCTGAAGCTTTCTTT. It yields the protein CASGLGRRGSEAFF.

The V call is TRBV6-5, the J call TRBJ2-1; no firm D call. CDR1 MNHEY and CDR2 SVGAGI come from the germline V gene. The V end lost 6 bases, the J end lost 8 bases, and 11 bases lay between the germline ends. CDR3 size: 12 residues. The CDR3 DNA reads TGTGCCAGCAGGTCACTTGTGGATGAGCAGTTCTTC. The encoded protein is CASRSLVDEQFF.